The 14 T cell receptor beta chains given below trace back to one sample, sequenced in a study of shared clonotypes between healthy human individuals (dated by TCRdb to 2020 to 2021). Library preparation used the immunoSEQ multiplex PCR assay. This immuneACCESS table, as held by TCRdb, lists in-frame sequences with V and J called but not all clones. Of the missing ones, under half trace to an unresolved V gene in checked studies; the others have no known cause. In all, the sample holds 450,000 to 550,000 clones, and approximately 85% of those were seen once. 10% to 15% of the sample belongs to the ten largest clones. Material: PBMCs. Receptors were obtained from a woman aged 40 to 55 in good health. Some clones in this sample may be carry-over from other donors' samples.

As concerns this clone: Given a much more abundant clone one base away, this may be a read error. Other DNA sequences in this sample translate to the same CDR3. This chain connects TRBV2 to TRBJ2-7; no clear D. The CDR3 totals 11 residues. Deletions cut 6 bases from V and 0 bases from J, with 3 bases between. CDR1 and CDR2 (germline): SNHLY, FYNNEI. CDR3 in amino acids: CASRGSYEQYF. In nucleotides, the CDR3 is TGTGCCAGCAGGGGCTCCTACGAGCAGTACTTC.

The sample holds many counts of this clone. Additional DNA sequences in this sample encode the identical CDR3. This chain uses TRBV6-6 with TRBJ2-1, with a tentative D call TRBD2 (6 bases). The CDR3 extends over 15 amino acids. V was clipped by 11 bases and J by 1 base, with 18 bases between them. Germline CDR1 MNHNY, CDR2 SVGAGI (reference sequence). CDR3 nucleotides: TGTGCCCACCGGGCGGAGGGCCGGTCCTACAATGAGCAGTTCTTC. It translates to CAHRAEGRSYNEQFF.

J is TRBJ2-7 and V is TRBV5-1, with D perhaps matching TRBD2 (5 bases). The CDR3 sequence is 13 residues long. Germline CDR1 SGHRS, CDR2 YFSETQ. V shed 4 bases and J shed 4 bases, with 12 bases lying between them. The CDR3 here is CASSRRDYYEQYF. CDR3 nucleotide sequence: TGCGCCAGCAGCCGCCGTGACTATTACGAGCAGTACTTC.

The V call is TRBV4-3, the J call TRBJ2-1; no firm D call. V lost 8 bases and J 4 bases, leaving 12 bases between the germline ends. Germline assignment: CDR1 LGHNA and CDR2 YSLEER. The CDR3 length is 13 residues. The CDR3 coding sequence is TGCGCCAGCGGCTTTTATGGATACAATGAGCAGTTCTTC. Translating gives CASGFYGYNEQFF.

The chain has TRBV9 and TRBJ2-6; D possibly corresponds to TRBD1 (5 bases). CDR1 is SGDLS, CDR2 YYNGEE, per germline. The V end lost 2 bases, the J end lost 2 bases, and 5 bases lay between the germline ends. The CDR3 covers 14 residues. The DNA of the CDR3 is TGTGCCAGCAGCGTGGGGCCTGGGGCCAACGTCCTGACTTTC. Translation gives CASSVGPGANVLTF. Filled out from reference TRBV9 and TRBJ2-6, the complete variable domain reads DSGVTQTPKHLITATGQRVTLRCSPRSGDLSVYWYQQSLDQGLQFLIQYYNGEERAKGNILERFSAQQFPDLHSELNLSSLELGDSALYFCASSVGPGANVLTFGAGSRLTVL.

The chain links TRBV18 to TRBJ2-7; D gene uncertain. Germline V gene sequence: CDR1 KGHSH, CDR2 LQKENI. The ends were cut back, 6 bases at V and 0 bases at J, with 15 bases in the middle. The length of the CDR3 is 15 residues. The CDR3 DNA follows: TGTGCCAGCTCCCCAGGTAGCCCCTTCTCCTACGAGCAGTACTTC. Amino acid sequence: CASSPGSPFSYEQYF.

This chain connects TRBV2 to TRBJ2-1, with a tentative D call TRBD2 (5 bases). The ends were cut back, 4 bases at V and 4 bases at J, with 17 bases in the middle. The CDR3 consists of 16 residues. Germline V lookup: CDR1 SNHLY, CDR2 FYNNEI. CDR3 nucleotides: TGTGCCAGCAGTGCGTTAGCAGGACTTCTATACAATGAGCAGTTCTTC. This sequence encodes CASSALAGLLYNEQFF.

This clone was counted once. The CDR3 DNA reads as TGCGCCAGCAGTCCCCTAGCGGGAGGCGATGAGCAGTTCTTC. It specifies CASSPLAGGDEQFF. This chain connects TRBV5-1 to TRBJ2-1, with 11 nucleotides matching TRBD2. The junction had 6 bases not matched to a gene; V was cut back by 5 bases and J by 8 bases. This CDR3 is built from 14 residues. Germline CDR1 reads SGHRS; CDR2 reads YFSETQ.

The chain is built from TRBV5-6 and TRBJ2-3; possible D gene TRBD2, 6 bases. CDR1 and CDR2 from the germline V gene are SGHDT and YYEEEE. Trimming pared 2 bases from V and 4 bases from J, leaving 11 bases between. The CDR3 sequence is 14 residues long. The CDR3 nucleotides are TGTGCCAGCAGCTTCCAACTAGCCTCAGATACGCAGTATTTT. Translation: CASSFQLASDTQYF.

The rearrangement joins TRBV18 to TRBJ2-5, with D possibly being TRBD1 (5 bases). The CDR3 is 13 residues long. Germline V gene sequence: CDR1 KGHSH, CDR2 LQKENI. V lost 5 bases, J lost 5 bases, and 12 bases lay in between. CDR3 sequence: CASSGRVGETQYF. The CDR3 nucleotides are TGTGCCAGCTCAGGCAGGGTCGGCGAGACCCAGTACTTC.

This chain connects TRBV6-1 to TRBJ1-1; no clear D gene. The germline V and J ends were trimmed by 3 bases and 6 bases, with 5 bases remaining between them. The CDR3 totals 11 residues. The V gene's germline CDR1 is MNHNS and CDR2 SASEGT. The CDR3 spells CASSDSAEAFF. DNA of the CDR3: TGTGCCAGCAGTGACAGCGCTGAAGCTTTCTTT.

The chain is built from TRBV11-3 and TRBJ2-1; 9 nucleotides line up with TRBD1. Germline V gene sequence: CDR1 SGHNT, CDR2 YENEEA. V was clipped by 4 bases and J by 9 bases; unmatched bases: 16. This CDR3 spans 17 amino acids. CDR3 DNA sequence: TGTGCCAGCAGCTCGGGACAGGGCATGGGACTACACGGTGAGCAGTTCTTC. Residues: CASSSGQGMGLHGEQFF.

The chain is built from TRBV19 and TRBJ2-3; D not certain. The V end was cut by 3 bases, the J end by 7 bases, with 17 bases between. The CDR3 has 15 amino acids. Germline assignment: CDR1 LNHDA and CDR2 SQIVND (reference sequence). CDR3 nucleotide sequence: TGTGCCAGTAGTATCCGTGCGGAGCCACAAAATACGCAGTATTTT. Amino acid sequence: CASSIRAEPQNTQYF.

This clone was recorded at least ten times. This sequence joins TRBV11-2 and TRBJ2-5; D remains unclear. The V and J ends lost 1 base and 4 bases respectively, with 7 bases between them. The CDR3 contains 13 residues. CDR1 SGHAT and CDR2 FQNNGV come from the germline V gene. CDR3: CASSLGSRETQYF. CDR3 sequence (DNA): TGTGCCAGCAGCTTAGGGTCGCGAGAGACCCAGTACTTC.